The 28 T cell receptor beta chains listed next were all sequenced from one sample in a study of T cell responses to AZD1222 COVID-19 vaccine. The table came from immunoSEQ multiplex PCR; TCRdb's copy has only in-frame clones and leaves some out. This table has around 130,000 clones, 86% appearing once. Sequencing was performed on peripheral blood, taken on day 0 of AZD1222 vaccination. Every receptor here comes from an adult in good health.

The chain uses TRBV7-3 and TRBJ2-3, with D perhaps TRBD2 (6 bases). Trimming took off 2 bases at V and 2 bases at J, with 8 bases between the two ends. CDR1 and CDR2 from the germline V gene are SGHTA and FQGTGA. The CDR3 runs to 14 residues. CDR3 DNA sequence: TGTGCCAGCAGCTTAGCGGGGCCCACAGATACGCAGTATTTT. Its translation: CASSLAGPTDTQYF.

This chain connects TRBV3-1 (or the pseudogene TRBV3-2) to TRBJ1-1; possible D gene TRBD1, 6 bases. The CDR3 consists of 16 residues. V shed 4 bases and J shed 2 bases, with 17 bases lying between them. Germline V lookup: CDR1 LGHDT, CDR2 YNNKEL (reference sequence). CDR3 DNA sequence: TGTGCCAGCAGCCCAGAAATACAGGGAGGAAACACTGAAGCTTTCTTT. Protein sequence: CASSPEIQGGNTEAFF.

The rearrangement links TRBV7-9 to TRBJ2-5; TRBD2 might be the D (6 bases). Germline loops: CDR1 SEHNR, CDR2 FQNEAQ (reference sequence). V lost 3 bases and J 3 bases, leaving 8 bases between the germline ends. This CDR3 is built from 13 residues. The CDR3 here is CASSFKREETQYF. The CDR3 bases are TGTGCCAGCAGCTTCAAGCGGGAAGAGACCCAGTACTTC.

The V and J genes are TRBV18 and TRBJ1-5; 7 bases fit TRBD1. V shed 3 bases, J shed 6 bases, and the junction held 8 bases outside the gene matches. The CDR3 is 15 residues long. The germline V gene encodes CDR1 KGHSH and CDR2 LQKENI. The CDR3 DNA reads as TGTGCCAGCTCACCGGGGATACAGGGGTCTCAGCCCCAGCATTTT. Its translation: CASSPGIQGSQPQHF.

CDR3 residues: CVRSLSGYNSPLHF. CDR3 DNA: TGTGTCAGAAGCTTAAGTGGTTATAATTCACCCCTCCACTTT. This rearrangement joins TRBV7-5 to TRBJ1-6. TRBV7-5 is described as a pseudogene. CDR3 size: 14 residues.

This chain joins TRBV19 and TRBJ1-5, with 7 positions matching TRBD1. Germline V gene lookup returns CDR1 LNHDA and CDR2 SQIVND (reference sequence). There are 14 residues in the CDR3. Trimming at V came to 7 bases and at J to 4 bases, leaving 7 bases not matched to a gene. The CDR3 here is CASNRQGGNQPQHF. The CDR3 DNA is TGTGCCAGTAACCGACAGGGAGGGAATCAGCCCCAGCATTTT.

The chain has TRBV28 and TRBJ2-7, with TRBD2 identical over 10 bases. The CDR3 sequence is 14 residues long. V gave up 8 bases and J gave up 0 bases; unmatched junction bases: 4. The germline V gene encodes CDR1 MDHEN and CDR2 SYDVKM. In DNA form, the CDR3 reads TGTGCCAGCCGGCTAGCGGGGGCCTCCTACGAGCAGTACTTC. Protein product: CASRLAGASYEQYF.

V is TRBV4-3 and J is TRBJ1-1, with 7 nucleotides matching TRBD1. The CDR3 has 15 amino acids. V was clipped by 4 bases and J by 5 bases; unmatched bases: 10. Germline loops: CDR1 LGHNA, CDR2 YSLEER. This CDR3 is CASSREAEGATEAFF. The CDR3 DNA reads TGCGCCAGCAGCCGAGAAGCCGAGGGGGCAACTGAAGCTTTCTTT.

J is TRBJ2-7 and V is TRBV2; maybe TRBD2 (5 bases). The germline gives CDR1 SNHLY, CDR2 FYNNEI. CDR3 length: 13 residues. The V end was cut by 5 bases, the J end by 3 bases, with 11 bases between. This CDR3 reads CASSPGEDYEQYF. In DNA, the CDR3 is TGTGCCAGCAGTCCCGGGGAAGACTACGAGCAGTACTTC.

The gene calls are TRBV7-9 and TRBJ2-3, with D hard to call. The CDR3 length is 12 residues. Germline lookup yields CDR1 SEHNR and CDR2 FQNEAQ (reference sequence). Trimming took off 4 bases at V and 2 bases at J, with 4 bases between the two ends. CDR3 nucleotides: TGTGCCAGCAGCTATTACACAGATACGCAGTATTTT. As protein: CASSYYTDTQYF.

The chain employs TRBV6-5 and TRBJ1-2; 8 bases match TRBD1. Germline-derived CDR1 and CDR2 are MNHEY and SVGAGI. The CDR3 spans 15 residues. J lost 9 bases, V lost 3 bases, and 12 bases had no gene match. The CDR3: CASSYRTGLLRSYTF. CDR3 coding DNA: TGTGCCAGCAGTTATCGGACAGGGCTACTGAGGAGCTACACCTTC.

This chain connects TRBV20-1 to TRBJ2-1; D is unclear. The length of the CDR3 is 15 residues. Trimming left V 3 bases short and J 0 bases short, with 12 bases between. Germline values: CDR1 DFQATT, CDR2 SNEGSKA (reference sequence). For the CDR3, the DNA is TGCAGTGCTAGTTTCGCGGTCCGCTCCTACAATGAGCAGTTCTTC. It translates to CSASFAVRSYNEQFF.

This clone was seen just once. V gene TRBV27 combines with J gene TRBJ2-7, with D tentatively TRBD1 or TRBD2 (5 bases each). The CDR3 is made up of 13 amino acids. Trimming left V 5 bases short and J 3 bases short, with 11 bases between. Germline V gene data show CDR1 as MNHEY and CDR2 as SMNVEV (reference sequence). The CDR3 is CASSLGTRYEQYF. CDR3 DNA sequence: TGTGCCAGCAGTCTCGGGACGCGCTACGAGCAGTACTTC.

The chain recombines TRBV14 with TRBJ2-7; 8 bases align to TRBD2. The CDR3 runs to 20 residues. Germline V gene data show CDR1 as SGHDN and CDR2 as FVKESK. Germline trimming cut 0 bases from V and 2 bases from J; bases unmatched to any gene: 18. The CDR3 region is CASSQDQLQAGGFNPYEQYF. As DNA, the CDR3 is TGTGCCAGCAGCCAAGATCAGTTGCAGGCGGGAGGCTTCAATCCCTACGAGCAGTACTTC.

V gene TRBV4-3 combines with J gene TRBJ2-1, with a tentative D call TRBD1 (6 bases). CDR1 is LGHNA, CDR2 YSLEER, per germline. This CDR3 comprises 14 residues. The ends were cut back, 0 bases at V and 14 bases at J, with 17 bases in the middle. As DNA, the CDR3 is TGCGCCAGCAGCCAAGAGTTATCAGGCAAGGGGGAGTTCTTC. Translating gives CASSQELSGKGEFF.

The chain uses TRBV7-2 and TRBJ2-3, with 8 nucleotides matching TRBD2. The junction had 9 bases not matched to a gene; V was cut back by 1 base and J by 3 bases. This CDR3 region has 17 residues. CDR1 is SGHTA, CDR2 FQGNSA, per germline. DNA for the CDR3: TGTGCCAGCAGCTTAGTACCCGTCGGGAGGGGTACAGATACGCAGTATTTT. It is translated as CASSLVPVGRGTDTQYF.

This chain links TRBV9 with TRBJ1-3, with unresolved D. V lost 3 bases and J lost 0, with 10 bases in between. The CDR3 contains 15 residues. The germline V gene encodes CDR1 SGDLS and CDR2 YYNGEE. CDR3 sequence: CASSADVLSGNTIYF. As DNA, the CDR3 is TGTGCCAGCAGCGCGGACGTACTCTCTGGAAACACCATATATTTT.

This clone was recorded only once. V and J are TRBV19 and TRBJ1-5, with D unresolved. Germline lookup yields CDR1 LNHDA and CDR2 SQIVND (reference sequence). The V end was cut by 8 bases, the J end by 4 bases, with 12 bases between. The CDR3 is 13 amino acids. CDR3 nucleotide sequence: TGTGCCAGTGTTCTACAAGAAAATCAGCCCCAGCATTTT. It specifies CASVLQENQPQHF.

The J gene is TRBJ1-4, the V gene TRBV7-2; a possible D gene is TRBD1 (6 bases). The ends were cut back, 3 bases at V and 8 bases at J, with 10 bases in the middle. This CDR3 spans 13 amino acids. Germline V CDR1 and CDR2: SGHTA, FQGNSA. The CDR3 region is CASSFFRGEKLFF. In nucleotides, the CDR3 is TGTGCCAGCAGCTTCTTCAGGGGAGAAAAACTGTTTTTT.

The V and J genes are TRBV5-4 and TRBJ2-5; D not resolved. The CDR3 spans 12 residues. Between the trimmed V and J ends, which lost 2 bases and 5 bases, there was a span of 7 bases. CDR1 SGHNT and CDR2 YYREEE come from the germline V gene (reference sequence). In DNA form, the CDR3 reads TGTGCCAGCAGCTTTTATGGGGAGACCCAGTACTTC. Translating gives CASSFYGETQYF. The full variable domain, in which reference TRBV5-4 and TRBJ2-5 provide the parts outside the CDR3, is ETGVTQSPTHLIKTRGQQVTLRCSSQSGHNTVSWYQQALGQGPQFIFQYYREEENGRGNFPPRFSGLQFPNYSSELNVNALELDDSALYLCASSFYGETQYFGPGTRLLVL.

This clone is a singleton in its sample. V gene TRBV7-3 combines with J gene TRBJ1-1; TRBD1 is a possible D gene (6 bases). In germline, CDR1 is SGHTA, CDR2 FQGTGA. The germline V and J ends were trimmed by 5 bases and 1 base, with 8 bases remaining between them. This CDR3 contains 13 residues. CDR3 coding DNA: TGTGCCAGCAGCCAGGACAGGAACACTGAAGCTTTCTTT. Encoded protein: CASSQDRNTEAFF.

The chain joins TRBV19 to TRBJ2-1; 9 positions agree with TRBD2. Losses at the gene ends were 6 bases for V and 7 bases for J; bases not matched to a gene: 7. Germline V gene lookup returns CDR1 LNHDA and CDR2 SQIVND (reference sequence). The CDR3 has 14 residues. CDR3 bases: TGTGCCAGTAGCCGGCGGGGGGGTATAAATGAGCAGTTCTTC. This encodes CASSRRGGINEQFF.

This chain joins TRBV18 and TRBJ1-1; D is uncertain. The germline V and J ends were trimmed by 3 bases and 0 bases, with 8 bases remaining between them. The CDR3 sequence is 14 residues long. CDR1 is KGHSH, CDR2 LQKENI, per germline. CDR3 sequence: CASSPSYMNTEAFF. The CDR3 coding sequence is TGTGCCAGCTCACCCTCATACATGAACACTGAAGCTTTCTTT.

The CDR3 nucleotides are TGTGCCAGCAGCGTATACGATAATTCACCCCTCCACTTT. It encodes CASSVYDNSPLHF. The chain couples TRBV9 to TRBJ1-6; D is undetermined. Trimming took 1 base from V and 5 from J, leaving 4 bases between them. This CDR3 comprises 13 residues. Looked up from germline, CDR1 is SGDLS and CDR2 is YYNGEE.

The chain employs TRBV27 and TRBJ1-6; the match to TRBD1 covers 10 bases. V lost 2 bases to trimming and J lost 7 bases; unmatched junction nucleotides: 8. The V gene's germline CDR1 is MNHEY and CDR2 SMNVEV (reference sequence). The CDR3 has 17 amino acids. CDR3 sequence (DNA): TGTGCCAGCAGTTTAAATAGACAGGGGGCATACAATTCACCCCTCCACTTT. Amino acids: CASSLNRQGAYNSPLHF.

The chain joins TRBV5-5 to TRBJ1-2, with unresolved D. Germline V gene lookup returns CDR1 SGHKS and CDR2 YYEKEE (reference sequence). Trimming removed 4 bases at V and 6 bases at J, with 10 bases between. The CDR3 loop spans 12 amino acids. Here the CDR3 reads CASSPLGHGYTF. As DNA, the CDR3 is TGTGCCAGCAGCCCGCTCGGGCATGGCTACACCTTC.

The chain uses TRBV18 and TRBJ2-6, with 12 bases lining up with TRBD1. The CDR3 runs 19 residues. The germline CDR1 and CDR2 sequences are KGHSH and LQKENI. V lost 3 bases, J lost 4 bases, and 10 bases stayed unmatched. The CDR3 loop is CASSPRPGQGARGANVLTF. CDR3 DNA sequence: TGTGCCAGCTCACCGCGGCCGGGACAGGGGGCGCGGGGGGCCAACGTCCTGACTTTC.

This clone showed up just once. The chain links TRBV10-3 to TRBJ1-3, with no clear D. Looked up from germline, CDR1 is ENHRY and CDR2 is SYGVKD. This CDR3 has 12 amino acids. V shed 5 bases and J shed 0 bases, with 2 bases lying between them. The CDR3 sequence: CAISTSGNTIYF. The CDR3, as DNA: TGTGCCATCAGTACCTCTGGAAACACCATATATTTT.